This TCR beta chain comes out of a study of T cell responses to AZD1222 COVID-19 vaccine. Study-level points and caveats: Unmutated regions of variants are reportedly targeted by nearly half of spike-specific TCRs. At baseline, seropositivity was found in only a handful of AZD1222 recipients. Sampling that yielded the repertoires occurred only after the peak T cell response.

This clone appeared a single time. Its antigen remains unknown. Germline V gene data show CDR1 as SEHNR and CDR2 as FQNEAQ (reference sequence). Deletions cut 4 bases from V and 1 base from J, with 7 bases between. This CDR3 spans 13 amino acids. Sequencing used immunoSEQ multiplex PCR; TCRdb keeps in-frame clones, though not all of them. Here the sample spans roughly 120,000 clones, around 83% being singletons. Some second doses came at about 4 weeks and others at about 12 weeks; these were pooled. The sequence was collected from an adult who received the AZD1222 COVID-19 vaccine. The chain uses TRBV7-9 and TRBJ1-1; D remains unclear. Sequencing was performed on peripheral blood, taken 28 days after the second AZD1222 dose. The CDR3 is CASSSRRNTEAFF. The CDR3 coding sequence is TGTGCCAGCAGCTCAAGAAGGAACACTGAAGCTTTCTTT.